The source of this T cell receptor (beta chain) is a study of regulatory T cells in long-lasting Graves disease. Study information: With positive TSH receptor antibodies and over 5 years of antithyroid drugs, Graves' disease was considered persistent.

Time point meaning: persistent/refractory GD, antithyroid drugs over 5 years with positive TRAb. TCR sequences were obtained from RNA taken from PBMCs. Study observations and caveats: The study examined only peripheral blood, not thyroid tissue. The study found lower TCR diversity in persistent Graves' patients than in newly diagnosed ones.

The germline CDR1 and CDR2 sequences are DFQATT and SNEGSKA (reference sequence). This CDR3 spans 14 amino acids. Deletions cut 3 bases from V and 3 bases from J, with 13 bases between. About this clonotype itself: Its specificity is unknown.

Arm-PCR of CDR3 regions and iRepertoire HTBI primers were the basis on which TCR beta libraries were built. TCRdb re-derived calls from the multiplex PCR reads in MiXCR, one entry per CDR3 protein. Among approximately 500,000 distinct CDR3 sequences listed, 20% to 25% were seen once. The genes are TRBV20-1 and TRBJ2-3; possible D gene TRBD1, 6 bases. The sample in question was peripheral blood mononuclear cells (PBMCs), obtained when the disease was refractory, from a patient treated with antithyroid drugs. The TCR originated in a female donor with Graves disease. CDR3 protein: CSARPLGQTDTQYF. The CDR3 DNA reads TGCAGTGCTAGGCCCCTCGGACAGACAGATACGCAGTATTTT.